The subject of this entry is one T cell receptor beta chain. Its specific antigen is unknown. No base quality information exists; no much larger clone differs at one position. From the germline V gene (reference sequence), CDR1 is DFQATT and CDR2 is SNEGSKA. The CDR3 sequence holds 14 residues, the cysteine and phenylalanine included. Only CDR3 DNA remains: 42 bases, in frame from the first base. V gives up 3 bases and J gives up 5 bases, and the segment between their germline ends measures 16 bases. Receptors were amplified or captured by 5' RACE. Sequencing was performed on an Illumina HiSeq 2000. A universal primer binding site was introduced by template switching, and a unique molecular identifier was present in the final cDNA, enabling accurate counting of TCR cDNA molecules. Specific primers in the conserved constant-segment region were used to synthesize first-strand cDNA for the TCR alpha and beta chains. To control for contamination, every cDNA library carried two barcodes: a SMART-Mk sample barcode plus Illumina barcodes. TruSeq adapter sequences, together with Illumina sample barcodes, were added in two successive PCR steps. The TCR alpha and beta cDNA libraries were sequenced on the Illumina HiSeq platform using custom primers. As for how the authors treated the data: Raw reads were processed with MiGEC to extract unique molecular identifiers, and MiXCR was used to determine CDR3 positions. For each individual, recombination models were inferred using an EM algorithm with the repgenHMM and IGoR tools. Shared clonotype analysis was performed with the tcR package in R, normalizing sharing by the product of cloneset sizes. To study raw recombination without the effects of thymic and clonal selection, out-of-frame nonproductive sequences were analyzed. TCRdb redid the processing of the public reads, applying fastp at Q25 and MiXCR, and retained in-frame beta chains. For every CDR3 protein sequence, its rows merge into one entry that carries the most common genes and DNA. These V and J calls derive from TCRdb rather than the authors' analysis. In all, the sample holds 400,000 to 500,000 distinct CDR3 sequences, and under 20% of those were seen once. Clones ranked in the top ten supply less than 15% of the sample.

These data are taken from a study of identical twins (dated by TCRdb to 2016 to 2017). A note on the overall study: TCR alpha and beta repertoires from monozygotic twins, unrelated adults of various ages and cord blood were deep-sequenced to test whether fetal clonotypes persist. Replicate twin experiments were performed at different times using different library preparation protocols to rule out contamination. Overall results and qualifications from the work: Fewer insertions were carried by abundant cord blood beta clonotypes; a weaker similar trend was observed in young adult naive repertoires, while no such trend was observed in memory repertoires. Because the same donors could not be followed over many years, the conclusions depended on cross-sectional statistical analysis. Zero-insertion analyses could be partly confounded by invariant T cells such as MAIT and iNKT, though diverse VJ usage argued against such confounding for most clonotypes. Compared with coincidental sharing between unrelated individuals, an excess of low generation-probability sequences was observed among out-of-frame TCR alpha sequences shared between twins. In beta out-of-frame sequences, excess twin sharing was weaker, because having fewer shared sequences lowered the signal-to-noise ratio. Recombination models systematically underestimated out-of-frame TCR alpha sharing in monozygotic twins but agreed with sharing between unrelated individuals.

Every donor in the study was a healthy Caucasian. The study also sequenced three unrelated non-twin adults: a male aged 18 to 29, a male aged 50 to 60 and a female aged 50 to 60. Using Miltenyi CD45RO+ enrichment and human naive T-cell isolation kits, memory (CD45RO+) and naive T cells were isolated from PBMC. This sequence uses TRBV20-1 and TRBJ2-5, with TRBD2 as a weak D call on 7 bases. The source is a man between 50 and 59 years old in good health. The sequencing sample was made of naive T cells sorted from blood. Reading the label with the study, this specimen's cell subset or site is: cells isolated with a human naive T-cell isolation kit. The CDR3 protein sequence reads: CSASGGPRQETQYF. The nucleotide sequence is TGCAGTGCTAGCGGGGGGCCGAGGCAGGAGACCCAGTACTTC.